This paragraph covers one T cell receptor beta chain sequence. The germline CDR1 and CDR2 sequences are LNHDA and SQIVND (reference sequence). The ends were cut back, 6 bases at V and 6 bases at J, with 17 bases in the middle. CDR3 size: 14 residues. These data belong to a study of control samples from healthy donors and cancer patients. Produced via immunoSEQ multiplex PCR; TCRdb's table is partial and in-frame only. The table records 200,000 or so clones, roughly nine tenths of them present only once. The J gene is TRBJ1-1, the V gene TRBV19; maybe TRBD1 (5 bases). Sample: blood. This receptor was obtained from a man aged 25 to 45 in good health. Here the CDR3 DNA reads TGTGCCAGTAGGAACCTGGGGGGAAGGGCTGAAGCTTTCTTT. It codes for CASRNLGGRAEAFF.